This T cell receptor (beta chain) is drawn from a study of blood T cell repertoires in COVID-19. Study context: Material from acute and convalescent COVID-19 was sourced from the United States, Italy and Spain. T cells, B-cell-depleted T cells, or PBMCs provided the cDNA or gDNA that served as material.

The CDR3 runs 15 residues. Germline lookup yields CDR1 PRHDT and CDR2 FYEKMQ (reference sequence). V shed 5 bases, J shed 6 bases, and the junction held 10 bases outside the gene matches. This clone was seen a handful of times. Authors' data handling: Amplifying reference gene primers gave estimates of nucleated cell counts. Sequencing used immunoSEQ multiplex PCR; TCRdb keeps in-frame clones, though not all of them. Clone size and the V and J calls come from that table; the DNA yielded D and trimming. The profile shows about 260,000 clones, 75% to 90% of them singletons. This sequence was found in a young man with active or convalescent COVID-19. Sequenced material: peripheral blood. The chain is built from TRBV13 and TRBJ2-5; 9 positions match TRBD1. CDR3 nucleotides: TGTGCCAGCAGCATACGACCGGACAGGGGCCAGACCCAGTACTTC. Its protein product is CASSIRPDRGQTQYF. Using reference TRBV13 and TRBJ2-5 for the parts outside the CDR3, the full variable domain is AAGVIQSPRHLIKEKRETATLKCYPIPRHDTVYWYQQGPGQDPQFLISFYEKMQSDKGSIPDRFSAQQFSDYHSELNMSSLELGDSALYFCASSIRPDRGQTQYFGPGTRLLVL.